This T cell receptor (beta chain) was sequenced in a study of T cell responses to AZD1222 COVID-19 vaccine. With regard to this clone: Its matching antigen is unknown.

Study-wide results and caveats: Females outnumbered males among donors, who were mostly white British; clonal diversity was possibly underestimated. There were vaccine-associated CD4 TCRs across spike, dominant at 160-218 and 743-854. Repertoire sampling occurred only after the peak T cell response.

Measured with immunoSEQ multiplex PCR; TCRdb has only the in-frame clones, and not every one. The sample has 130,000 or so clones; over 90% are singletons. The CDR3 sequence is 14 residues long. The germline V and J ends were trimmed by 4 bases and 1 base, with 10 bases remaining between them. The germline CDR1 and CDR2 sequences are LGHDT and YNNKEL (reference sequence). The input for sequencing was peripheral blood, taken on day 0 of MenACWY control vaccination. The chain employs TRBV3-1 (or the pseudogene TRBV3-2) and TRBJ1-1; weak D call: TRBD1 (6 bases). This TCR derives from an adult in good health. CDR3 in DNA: TGTGCCAGCAGCCGCAGGACAGCGAACACTGAAGCTTTCTTT. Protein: CASSRRTANTEAFF.